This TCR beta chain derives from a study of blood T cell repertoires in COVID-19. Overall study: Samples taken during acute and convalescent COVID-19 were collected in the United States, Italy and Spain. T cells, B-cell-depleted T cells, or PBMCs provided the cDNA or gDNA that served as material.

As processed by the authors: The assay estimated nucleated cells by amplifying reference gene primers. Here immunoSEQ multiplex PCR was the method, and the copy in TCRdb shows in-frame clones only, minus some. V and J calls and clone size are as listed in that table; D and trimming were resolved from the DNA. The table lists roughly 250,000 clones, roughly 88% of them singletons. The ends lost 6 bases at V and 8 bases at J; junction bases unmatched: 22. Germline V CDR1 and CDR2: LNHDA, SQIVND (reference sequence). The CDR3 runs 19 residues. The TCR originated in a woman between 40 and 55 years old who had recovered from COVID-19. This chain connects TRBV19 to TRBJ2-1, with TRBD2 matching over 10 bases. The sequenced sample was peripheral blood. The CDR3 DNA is TGTGCCAGTAGCAATAAGTATTCGGGGGGATTAGCGGGAGGATATGAGCAGTTCTTC. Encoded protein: CASSNKYSGGLAGGYEQFF.